This T cell receptor (beta chain) was recovered during a study of post-analysis software for immune sequencing data. Study details: Courses of disease covered relapsing-remitting, secondary progressive and progressive-relapsing multiple sclerosis.

This CDR3 contains 16 residues. J was trimmed by 5 bases and V by 0 bases; bases with no gene match: 7. From germline, CDR1 is MNHEY and CDR2 SMNVEV (reference sequence). This clonotype turned up a few times. Its antigen is currently unknown. Unique-molecular-identifier-tagged TCR beta cDNA libraries were used. There were 1 to 10 million T cells, and about half a million cDNA molecules came from them. Using its own MiXCR run on the PCR reads, TCRdb lists one record per CDR3 protein. The sample records a few hundred thousand distinct CDR3 sequences, around 40% being singletons. Overall study results and limits: Same-batch samples co-clustered strongly by F measure. Relative to controls, patients with multiple sclerosis showed significantly lower normalized Chao1 diversity. Five or six TRBV segments, TRBV5-6, TRBV5-1 and TRBV20-1 among them, were found more frequent in patients than controls.

The TCR sequence derives from a girl aged 5-17 years with multiple sclerosis. V is TRBV27 and J is TRBJ1-5, with 7 bases identical to TRBD1. Sequenced input: blood. This CDR3 reads CASSLSRGDSYQPQHF. CDR3 coding DNA: TGTGCCAGCAGTTTATCAAGAGGGGACAGCTATCAGCCCCAGCATTTT.